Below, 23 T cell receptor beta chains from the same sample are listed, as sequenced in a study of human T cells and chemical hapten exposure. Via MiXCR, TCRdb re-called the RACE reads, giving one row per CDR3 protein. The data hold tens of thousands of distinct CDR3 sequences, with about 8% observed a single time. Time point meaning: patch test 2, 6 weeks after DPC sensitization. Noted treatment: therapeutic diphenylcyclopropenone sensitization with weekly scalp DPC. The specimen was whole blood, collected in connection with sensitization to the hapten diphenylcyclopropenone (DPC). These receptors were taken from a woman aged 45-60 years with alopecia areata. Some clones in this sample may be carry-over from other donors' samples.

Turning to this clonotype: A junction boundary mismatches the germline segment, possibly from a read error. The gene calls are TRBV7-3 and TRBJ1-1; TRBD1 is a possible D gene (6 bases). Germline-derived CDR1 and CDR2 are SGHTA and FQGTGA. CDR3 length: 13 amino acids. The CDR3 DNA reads TGTGCCAGCAGCCTTGACAGGAACACTGAATCTTTCTTT. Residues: CASSLDRNTESFF. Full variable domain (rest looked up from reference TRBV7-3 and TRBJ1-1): GAGVSQTPSNKVTEKGKYVELRCDPISGHTALYWYRQSLGQGPEFLIYFQGTGAADDSGLPNDRFFAVRPEGSVSTLKIQRTERGDSAVYLCASSLDRNTESFFGQGTRLTVV.

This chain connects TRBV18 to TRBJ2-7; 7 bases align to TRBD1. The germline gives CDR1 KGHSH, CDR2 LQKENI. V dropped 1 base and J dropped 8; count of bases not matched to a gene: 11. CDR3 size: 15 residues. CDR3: CASSPQGQRVDKQYF. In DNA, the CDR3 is TGTGCCAGCTCACCACAGGGACAGAGGGTAGATAAGCAGTACTTC.

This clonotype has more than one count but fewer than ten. CDR3 in DNA: TGTGCCAGCAGTTACTCGAACCTAGCGGGCCCAGGGTACAATGAGCAGTTCTTC. Protein: CASSYSNLAGPGYNEQFF. V usage is TRBV6-5 and J usage is TRBJ2-1, with 8 nucleotides matching TRBD2. Germline V lookup: CDR1 MNHEY, CDR2 SVGAGI. This CDR3 region has 18 residues. V was clipped by 0 bases and J by 4 bases; unmatched bases: 11.

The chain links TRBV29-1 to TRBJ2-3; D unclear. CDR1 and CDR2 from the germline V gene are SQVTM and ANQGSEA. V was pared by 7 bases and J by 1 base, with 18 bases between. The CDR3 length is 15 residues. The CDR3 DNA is TGCAGCGCCCAACCCGACCAGATCGGCACAGATACGCAGTATTTT. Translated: CSAQPDQIGTDTQYF.

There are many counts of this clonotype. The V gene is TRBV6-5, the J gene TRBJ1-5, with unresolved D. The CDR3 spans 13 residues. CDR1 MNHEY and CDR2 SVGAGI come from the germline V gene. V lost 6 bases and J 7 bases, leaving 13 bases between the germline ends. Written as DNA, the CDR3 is TGTGCCAGCAGCCTAGCCGTTAACCAGCCCCAGCATTTT. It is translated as CASSLAVNQPQHF.

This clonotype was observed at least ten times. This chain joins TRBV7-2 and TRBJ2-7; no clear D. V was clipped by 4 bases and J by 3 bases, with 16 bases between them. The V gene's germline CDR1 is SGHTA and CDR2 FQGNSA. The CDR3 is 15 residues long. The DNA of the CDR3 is TGTGCCAGCAGCTCCCCGGCCAAATCTCTCTACGAGCAGTACTTC. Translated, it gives CASSSPAKSLYEQYF.

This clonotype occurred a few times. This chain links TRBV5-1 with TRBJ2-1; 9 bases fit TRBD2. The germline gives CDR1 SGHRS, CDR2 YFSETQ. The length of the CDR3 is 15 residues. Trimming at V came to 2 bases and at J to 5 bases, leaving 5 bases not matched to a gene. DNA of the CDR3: TGCGCCAGCAGCTTATCTCTAGCGGGGAACAATGAGCAGTTCTTC. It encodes CASSLSLAGNNEQFF.

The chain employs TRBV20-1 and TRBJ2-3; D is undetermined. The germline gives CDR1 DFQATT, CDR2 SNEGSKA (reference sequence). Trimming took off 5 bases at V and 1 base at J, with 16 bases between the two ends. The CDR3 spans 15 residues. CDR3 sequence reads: CSAYPPVPRTDTQYF. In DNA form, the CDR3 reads TGCAGTGCTTACCCCCCGGTGCCCCGCACAGATACGCAGTATTTT.

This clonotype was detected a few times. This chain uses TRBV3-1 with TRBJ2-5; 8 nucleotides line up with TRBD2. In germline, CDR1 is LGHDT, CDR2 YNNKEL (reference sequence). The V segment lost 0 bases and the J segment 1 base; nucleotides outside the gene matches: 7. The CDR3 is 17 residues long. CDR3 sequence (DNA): TGTGCCAGCAGCCAAGAGGAAGGCGGGGGGCCCCAAGAGACCCAGTACTTC. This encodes CASSQEEGGGPQETQYF.

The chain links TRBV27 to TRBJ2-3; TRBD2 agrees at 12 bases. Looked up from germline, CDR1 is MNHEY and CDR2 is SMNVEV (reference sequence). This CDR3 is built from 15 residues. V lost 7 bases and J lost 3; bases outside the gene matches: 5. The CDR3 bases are TGTGCCAGCACCCTACTAGCGGGAGGTACAGATACGCAGTATTTT. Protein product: CASTLLAGGTDTQYF.

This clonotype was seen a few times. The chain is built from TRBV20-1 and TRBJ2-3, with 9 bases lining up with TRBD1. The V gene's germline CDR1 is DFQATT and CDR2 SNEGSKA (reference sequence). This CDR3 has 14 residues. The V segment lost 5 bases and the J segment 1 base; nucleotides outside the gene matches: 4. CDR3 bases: TGCAGTGCTGTTAGGGACAGGGGCACAGATACGCAGTATTTT. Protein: CSAVRDRGTDTQYF.

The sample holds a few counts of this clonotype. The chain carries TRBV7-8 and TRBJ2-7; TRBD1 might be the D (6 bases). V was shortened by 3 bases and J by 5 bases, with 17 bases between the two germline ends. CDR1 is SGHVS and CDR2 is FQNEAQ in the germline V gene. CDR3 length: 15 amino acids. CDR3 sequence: CASSLTQGRSNEQYF. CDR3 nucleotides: TGTGCCAGCAGCTTGACACAGGGTAGGAGTAACGAGCAGTACTTC.

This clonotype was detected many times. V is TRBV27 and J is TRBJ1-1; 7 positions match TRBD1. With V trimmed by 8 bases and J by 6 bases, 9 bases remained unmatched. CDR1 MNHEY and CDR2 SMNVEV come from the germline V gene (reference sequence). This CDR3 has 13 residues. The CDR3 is CASGNGQAAEAFF. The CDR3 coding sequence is TGTGCCAGCGGAAATGGACAGGCGGCTGAAGCTTTCTTT.

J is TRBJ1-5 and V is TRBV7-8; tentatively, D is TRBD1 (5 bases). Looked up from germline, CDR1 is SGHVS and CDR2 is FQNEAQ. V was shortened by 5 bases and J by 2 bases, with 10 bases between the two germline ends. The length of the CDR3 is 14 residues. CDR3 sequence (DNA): TGTGCCAGCAGCCCAAGAGGGGGCAATCAGCCCCAGCATTTT. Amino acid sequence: CASSPRGGNQPQHF.

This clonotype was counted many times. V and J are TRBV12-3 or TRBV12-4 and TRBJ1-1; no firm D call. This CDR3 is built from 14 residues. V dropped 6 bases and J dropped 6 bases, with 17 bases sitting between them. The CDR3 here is CASSPVWEEAEAFF. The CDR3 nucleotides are TGTGCCAGCAGCCCCGTTTGGGAAGAGGCTGAAGCTTTCTTT.

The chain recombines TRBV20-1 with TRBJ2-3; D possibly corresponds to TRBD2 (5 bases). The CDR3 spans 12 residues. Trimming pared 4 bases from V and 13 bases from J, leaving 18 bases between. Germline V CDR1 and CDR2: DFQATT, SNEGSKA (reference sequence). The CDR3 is CSAMEEERTKYF. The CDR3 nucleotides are TGCAGTGCTATGGAAGAAGAGCGGACGAAGTATTTT.

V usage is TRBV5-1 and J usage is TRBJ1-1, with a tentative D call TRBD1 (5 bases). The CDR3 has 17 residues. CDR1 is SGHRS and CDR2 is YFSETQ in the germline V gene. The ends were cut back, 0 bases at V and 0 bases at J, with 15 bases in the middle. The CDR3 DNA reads TGCGCCAGCAGCTTGGAAGTGTATGGGGACCTGAACACTGAAGCTTTCTTT. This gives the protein CASSLEVYGDLNTEAFF.

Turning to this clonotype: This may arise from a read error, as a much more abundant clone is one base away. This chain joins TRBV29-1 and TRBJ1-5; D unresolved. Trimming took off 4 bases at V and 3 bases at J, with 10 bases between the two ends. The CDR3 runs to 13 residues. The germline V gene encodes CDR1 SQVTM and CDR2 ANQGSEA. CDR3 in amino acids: CSVAGSPNQPQHF. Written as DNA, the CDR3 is TGCAGCGTTGCGGGCAGCCCCAATCAGCCCCAGCATTTT. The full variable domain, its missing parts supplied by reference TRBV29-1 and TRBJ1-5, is SAVISQKPSRDICQRGTSLTIQCQVDSQVTMMFWYRQQPGQSLTLIATANQGSEATYESGFVIDKFPISRPNLTFSTLTVSNMSPEDSSIYLCSVAGSPNQPQHFGDGTRLSIL.

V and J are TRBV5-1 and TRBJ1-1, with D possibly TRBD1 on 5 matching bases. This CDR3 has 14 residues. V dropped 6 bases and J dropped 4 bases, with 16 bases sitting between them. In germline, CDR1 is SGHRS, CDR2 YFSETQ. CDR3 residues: CASTDTGTVTEAFF. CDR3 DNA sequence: TGCGCCAGCACCGACACCGGGACGGTCACTGAAGCTTTCTTT.

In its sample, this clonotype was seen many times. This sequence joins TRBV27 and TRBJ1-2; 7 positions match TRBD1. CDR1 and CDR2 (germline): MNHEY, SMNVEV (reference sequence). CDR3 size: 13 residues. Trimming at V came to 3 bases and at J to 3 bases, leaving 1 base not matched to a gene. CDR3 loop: CASSFRGYYGYTF. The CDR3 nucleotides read TGTGCCAGCAGTTTCAGGGGGTACTATGGCTACACCTTC.

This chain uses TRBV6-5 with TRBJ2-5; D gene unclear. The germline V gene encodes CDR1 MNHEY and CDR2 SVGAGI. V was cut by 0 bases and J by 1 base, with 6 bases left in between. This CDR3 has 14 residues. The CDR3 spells CASSYSASQETQYF. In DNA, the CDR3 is TGTGCCAGCAGTTACTCGGCATCCCAAGAGACCCAGTACTTC.

CDR3 coding DNA: TGTGCCAGCAGCGTGGTCGTAGACGCCGGGGAGCTGTTTTTT. It translates to CASSVVVDAGELFF. This chain connects TRBV9 to TRBJ2-2; D remains ambiguous. The germline V gene encodes CDR1 SGDLS and CDR2 YYNGEE. V lost 2 bases, J lost 6 bases, and 11 bases lay in between. The CDR3 runs to 14 residues.

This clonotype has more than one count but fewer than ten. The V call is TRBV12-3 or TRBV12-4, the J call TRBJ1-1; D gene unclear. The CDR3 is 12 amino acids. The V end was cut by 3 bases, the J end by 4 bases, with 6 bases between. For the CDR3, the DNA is TGTGCCAGCAGTTTGTACGGCACTGAAGCTTTCTTT. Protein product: CASSLYGTEAFF.